These 9 T cell receptor beta chains were sequenced from one sample in a study of T cells in tuberculosis. The method was immunoSEQ multiplex PCR; TCRdb's version includes in-frame clones alone and lacks a portion of them. In the table there are about 22,000 clones, about 85% of which are singletons. Described time point: new active TB diagnosis, blood taken before or within 7 days of starting treatment. Source: PBMCs, taken at tuberculosis diagnosis. Every receptor here comes from an adult with tuberculosis.

This chain uses TRBV6-5 with TRBJ2-7, with 9 bases matching TRBD1. This CDR3 comprises 15 residues. Trimming cost V 5 bases and J 6 bases; bases outside gene matches: 11. Germline V CDR1 and CDR2: MNHEY, SVGAGI. CDR3 nucleotides: TGTGCCAGCAGTCCTCCGGGACAGGGAATCCGCGAGCAGTACTTC. Its protein is CASSPPGQGIREQYF.

This sequence joins TRBV27 and TRBJ2-7; 8 bases are a match to TRBD1. The ends lost 2 bases at V and 0 bases at J; junction bases unmatched: 3. CDR1 is MNHEY and CDR2 is SMNVEV in the germline V gene (reference sequence). CDR3 length: 15 amino acids. The CDR3 bases are TGTGCCAGCAGTTTAAAAACAGGGGGCTCCTACGAGCAGTACTTC. It translates to CASSLKTGGSYEQYF.

The J gene is TRBJ2-1, the V gene TRBV5-1; 8 nucleotides agree with TRBD2. The CDR3 runs 19 residues. Trimming removed 2 bases from V and 2 bases from J; junction bases left unmatched: 15. Per germline, CDR1 SGHRS and CDR2 YFSETQ. The CDR3: CASSLGSGTGGATYNEQFF. DNA for the CDR3: TGCGCCAGCAGCTTAGGATCAGGAACCGGGGGGGCCACCTACAATGAGCAGTTCTTC.

This chain uses TRBV4-2 with TRBJ2-5; 10 bases fit TRBD2. The germline V gene has CDR1 LGHNA and CDR2 YNFKEQ. With V trimmed by 7 bases and J by 4 bases, 3 bases remained unmatched. CDR3 length equals 13 residues. The CDR3 reads CASTSGSSETQYF. For the CDR3, the DNA is TGTGCCAGCACTAGCGGGAGTTCAGAGACCCAGTACTTC.

This clone appeared once. This chain links TRBV19 with TRBJ1-1; tentative D call: TRBD1 (5 bases). V lost 6 bases and J lost 4, with 24 bases in between. Germline loops: CDR1 LNHDA, CDR2 SQIVND (reference sequence). The CDR3 extends over 17 amino acids. The CDR3 is CASRLTPQWGQSTEAFF. The CDR3, as DNA: TGTGCCAGTAGGCTAACACCACAATGGGGCCAGTCCACTGAAGCTTTCTTT.

This clone appeared a few times. The CDR3 sequence is CASSRSATGTEAFF. The CDR3 bases are TGTGCCAGCAGTCGGTCGGCGACGGGCACTGAAGCTTTCTTT. The genes are TRBV25-1 and TRBJ1-1; D is undetermined. The ends were cut back, 5 bases at V and 4 bases at J, with 14 bases in the middle. This CDR3 is built from 14 residues. Germline CDR1 reads MGHDK; CDR2 reads SYGVNS.

The chain carries TRBV2 and TRBJ2-4, with unresolved D. Germline CDR1 and CDR2: SNHLY and FYNNEI. CDR3 length equals 18 residues. V dropped 2 bases and J dropped 0 bases, with 17 bases sitting between them. For the CDR3, the DNA is TGTGCCAGCAGTGAAAGTCCCTTATTTCTACTAGCCAAAAACATTCAGTACTTC. It encodes CASSESPLFLLAKNIQYF.

The gene calls are TRBV5-1 and TRBJ1-1; D may be TRBD1 (6 bases). The CDR3 extends over 14 amino acids. Trimming stripped 7 bases from V and 8 bases from J, with 21 bases between. The germline CDR1 and CDR2 sequences are SGHRS and YFSETQ. The CDR3 DNA follows: TGCGCCAGCCTAGTCTCTCCTACAGGGTCCGAAGCTTTCTTT. Amino acid sequence: CASLVSPTGSEAFF.

The J gene is TRBJ2-7, the V gene TRBV6-6, with 8 nucleotides matching TRBD2. The CDR3 is 14 amino acids. V lost 7 bases and J lost 2; bases outside the gene matches: 7. Looked up from germline, CDR1 is MNHNY and CDR2 is SVGAGI (reference sequence). CDR3: CASTPIAGTYEQYF. In nucleotides, the CDR3 is TGTGCCAGCACCCCAATAGCGGGAACCTACGAGCAGTACTTC.